These 22 T cell receptor beta chains were sequenced from one sample in a study of cytomegalovirus exposure and HLA in healthy donors. In the PCR, 60 Vbeta and 13 Jbeta primers were used. Method: immunoSEQ multiplex PCR; TCRdb's copy keeps in-frame clones and lacks some. The sample carries about 190,000 clones, 75% to 90% recorded once. The sample was PBMCs. Receptor source: a man aged 30-40 years in good health and CMV-seronegative.

In this sample, this clone turned up once. The V gene is TRBV6-5, the J gene TRBJ2-7, with D possibly matching TRBD2 (6 bases). Germline V lookup: CDR1 MNHEY, CDR2 SVGAGI. The ends were cut back, 6 bases at V and 1 base at J, with 16 bases in the middle. This CDR3 is built from 15 residues. Here the CDR3 DNA reads TGTGCCAGCAGCCCCCGGGGCGGGGTGTCCTACGAGCAGTACTTC. Translating it yields CASSPRGGVSYEQYF.

The chain uses TRBV7-9 and TRBJ2-7; D is undetermined. With 6 bases removed from V and 1 base from J, the gap between germline ends came to 10 bases. The CDR3 spans 13 residues. The germline gives CDR1 SEHNR, CDR2 FQNEAQ (reference sequence). The CDR3 sequence is CASSSTESYEQYF. The CDR3 region has the DNA TGTGCCAGCAGTTCTACAGAATCCTACGAGCAGTACTTC.

The CDR3 DNA follows: TGTGCCAGCAGCTCCGGCCGAGGGGGCGCGAGGGTTGACACTGAAGCTTTCTTT. Encoded protein: CASSSGRGGARVDTEAFF. The chain combines TRBV7-9 with TRBJ1-1; 7 bases are a match to TRBD1. CDR3 length: 18 amino acids. CDR1 is SEHNR and CDR2 is FQNEAQ in the germline V gene (reference sequence). The ends lost 4 bases at V and 3 bases at J; junction bases unmatched: 17. Full variable domain (missing parts from reference TRBV7-9 and TRBJ1-1): DTGVSQNPRHKITKRGQNVTFRCDPISEHNRLYWYRQTLGQGPEFLTYFQNEAQLEKSRLLSDRFSAERPKGSFSTLEIQRTEQGDSAMYLCASSSGRGGARVDTEAFFGQGTRLTVV.

V and J are TRBV6-5 and TRBJ1-5; 7 bases map to TRBD1. The germline V gene has CDR1 MNHEY and CDR2 SVGAGI. The CDR3 runs to 14 residues. Germline trimming cut 2 bases from V and 9 bases from J; bases unmatched to any gene: 7. CDR3 region: CASSYGGGAGPQHF. CDR3 coding DNA: TGTGCCAGCAGTTACGGAGGGGGCGCCGGGCCCCAGCATTTT.

V gene TRBV4-1 combines with J gene TRBJ1-5; 10 bases map to TRBD1. The CDR3 consists of 17 residues. Germline V gives CDR1 MGHRA, CDR2 YSYEKL. The V gene end was trimmed by 0 bases and the J gene end by 5 bases; junction bases not matched to a gene: 7. The CDR3 loop reads CASSQDGVGQGDQPQHF. In nucleotides, the CDR3 is TGCGCCAGCAGCCAAGATGGGGTCGGACAGGGGGATCAGCCCCAGCATTTT.

This clone was counted between two and nine times. The rearrangement uses TRBV7-9 and TRBJ2-3; D unclear. Trimming left V 1 base short and J 0 bases short, with 8 bases between. This CDR3 region has 15 residues. CDR1 and CDR2 (germline): SEHNR, FQNEAQ (reference sequence). In DNA form, the CDR3 reads TGTGCCAGCAGCTTAGGTAGAACCAGCACAGATACGCAGTATTTT. Translated, it gives CASSLGRTSTDTQYF.

The genes are TRBV15 and TRBJ2-5; a weak D match, TRBD1 (5 bases). Germline V lookup: CDR1 LNHNV, CDR2 YYDKDF (reference sequence). Trimming removed 1 base from V and 0 bases from J, with 12 bases in between. The CDR3 is 16 residues long. CDR3 residues: CATSRGDSSNQETQYF. The CDR3 nucleotides are TGTGCCACCAGCAGAGGTGACAGTTCTAACCAAGAGACCCAGTACTTC.

This clone came up a few times. The chain couples TRBV6-5 to TRBJ2-5; TRBD2 is a possible D gene (6 bases). Trimming stripped 8 bases from V and 9 bases from J, with 19 bases between. Germline CDR1 is MNHEY and CDR2 is SVGAGI. The CDR3 loop spans 13 amino acids. CDR3 DNA sequence: TGTGCCAGCTTGTCCGGGACTCTAGCGTCCCAGTACTTC. This codes for CASLSGTLASQYF.

The genes are TRBV2 and TRBJ2-3, with D hard to call. This CDR3 spans 14 amino acids. V was cut by 3 bases and J by 2 bases, with 9 bases left in between. CDR1 is SNHLY and CDR2 is FYNNEI in the germline V gene. CDR3 protein: CASSETGVTDTQYF. The CDR3 DNA sequence: TGTGCCAGCAGTGAGACCGGAGTCACAGATACGCAGTATTTT.

This chain uses TRBV25-1 with TRBJ2-1; D gene unclear. Germline V lookup: CDR1 MGHDK, CDR2 SYGVNS. V shed 2 bases and J shed 8 bases, with 4 bases lying between them. The CDR3 runs to 11 residues. CDR3 sequence (DNA): TGTGCCAGCAGTGAAGTAGATGAGCAGTTCTTC. Its protein is CASSEVDEQFF.

The chain employs TRBV2 and TRBJ2-1; 8 bases map to TRBD2. CDR1 is SNHLY, CDR2 FYNNEI, per germline. V lost 3 bases to trimming and J lost 7 bases; unmatched junction nucleotides: 8. This CDR3 has 15 residues. The DNA of the CDR3 is TGTGCCAGCAGTGAGGAGCGGGAGAGAGTGAATGAGCAGTTCTTC. Protein sequence: CASSEERERVNEQFF.

The chain joins TRBV2 to TRBJ2-2, with TRBD2 matching 7 bases. The CDR3 length is 14 residues. Germline lookup yields CDR1 SNHLY and CDR2 FYNNEI. The trim removed 10 bases at V and 0 bases at J, leaving 5 bases unmatched. The CDR3 protein is CAIQGLPNTGELFF. The DNA for the CDR3 is TGTGCCATCCAGGGACTACCGAACACCGGGGAGCTGTTTTTT.

V and J are TRBV5-1 and TRBJ2-5; D may be TRBD2 (5 bases). V dropped 0 bases and J dropped 0 bases, with 9 bases sitting between them. The germline V gene encodes CDR1 SGHRS and CDR2 YFSETQ. The CDR3 runs to 15 residues. The CDR3 here is CASSLAGLDQETQYF. The CDR3 DNA follows: TGCGCCAGCAGCTTGGCCGGACTGGACCAAGAGACCCAGTACTTC.

V usage is TRBV4-1 and J usage is TRBJ2-1, with D perhaps TRBD2 (6 bases). Germline CDR1 MGHRA, CDR2 YSYEKL. Trimming stripped 4 bases from V and 5 bases from J, with 12 bases between. The CDR3 length is 14 residues. CDR3 region: CASSPSEGNNEQFF. CDR3 DNA: TGCGCCAGCAGCCCGTCGGAGGGGAACAATGAGCAGTTCTTC.

The chain's CDR3 is CASSLSRLTYEQYF. The CDR3 DNA reads as TGTGCCAGCAGTTTATCCAGACTTACGTACGAGCAGTACTTC. The chain links TRBV27 to TRBJ2-7, with D unclear. This CDR3 has 14 residues. V lost 0 bases and J lost 4, with 10 bases in between. Germline V lookup: CDR1 MNHEY, CDR2 SMNVEV (reference sequence).

The chain employs TRBV19 and TRBJ1-5, with D hard to call. Germline values: CDR1 LNHDA, CDR2 SQIVND (reference sequence). CDR3 length: 16 residues. The V end lost 4 bases, the J end lost 1 base, and 14 bases lay between the germline ends. Here the CDR3 DNA reads TGTGCCAGTAGTACCCCGGGAGGCGCCAGCAATCAGCCCCAGCATTTT. Its translation: CASSTPGGASNQPQHF.

The chain links TRBV6-5 to TRBJ2-4; 7 nucleotides agree with TRBD1. The J segment lost 6 bases and the V segment lost 6 bases, leaving 8 bases of the junction unmatched. CDR1 is MNHEY, CDR2 SVGAGI, per germline. The CDR3 length is 14 residues. In DNA form, the CDR3 reads TGTGCCAGCAGCCGCCGGGACAGTGGAAACATTCAGTACTTC. Its protein product is CASSRRDSGNIQYF.

In its sample, this clone was seen once. The chain couples TRBV11-3 to TRBJ2-1; 12 nucleotides align to TRBD2. Germline-derived CDR1 and CDR2 are SGHNT and YENEEA. Trimming cost V 6 bases and J 8 bases; bases outside gene matches: 8. The CDR3 contains 15 residues. CDR3 bases: TGTGCCAGCAGTCCCGGGACTAGCGGGTACTATGAGCAGTTCTTC. Amino acids: CASSPGTSGYYEQFF. Full variable domain (missing parts from reference TRBV11-3 and TRBJ2-1): EAGVVQSPRYKIIEKKQPVAFWCNPISGHNTLYWYLQNLGQGPELLIRYENEEAVDDSQLPKDRFSAERLKGVDSTLKIQPAELGDSAVYLCASSPGTSGYYEQFFGPGTRLTVL.

The table lists this clone with a count of one. The gene calls are TRBV9 and TRBJ2-5; 9 positions agree with TRBD2. V was clipped by 3 bases and J by 4 bases; unmatched bases: 16. CDR1 and CDR2 (germline): SGDLS, YYNGEE. The CDR3 length is 18 residues. CDR3 residues: CASSEPPRASGTLETQYF. The CDR3 coding sequence is TGTGCCAGCAGCGAGCCCCCTAGGGCTAGCGGGACGTTAGAGACCCAGTACTTC.

V is TRBV5-1 and J is TRBJ2-1; 12 positions agree with TRBD2. Germline values: CDR1 SGHRS, CDR2 YFSETQ. The CDR3 is made up of 14 amino acids. After removal of 4 bases from V and 6 bases from J, the junction contained 2 bases not matched to a gene. The DNA for the CDR3 is TGCGCCAGCAGCCCGGGACTAGCGGGCAATGAGCAGTTCTTC. It specifies CASSPGLAGNEQFF.

The chain combines TRBV7-8 with TRBJ2-3; TRBD2 agrees at 11 bases. J gave up 4 bases and V 5 bases, and 8 bases lay outside the gene matches. Germline V gene lookup returns CDR1 SGHVS and CDR2 FQNEAQ. The CDR3 spans 16 residues. CDR3 in DNA: TGTGCCAGCAGCCGATCCACTAGCGGGAGTGCAGATACGCAGTATTTT. Residues: CASSRSTSGSADTQYF.

The V call is TRBV7-8, the J call TRBJ2-7, with 9 bases identical to TRBD2. Germline assignment: CDR1 SGHVS and CDR2 FQNEAQ. This CDR3 contains 16 residues. The trim removed 2 bases at V and 4 bases at J, leaving 9 bases unmatched. The DNA for the CDR3 is TGTGCCAGCAGCTTATCAGCGGGAGGCCAGAAATACGAGCAGTACTTC. This translates into CASSLSAGGQKYEQYF.